This is a list of T cell receptor beta chains from one sample in a study of beta chain features in type 1 diabetes. Repertoires were generated with immunoSEQ multiplex PCR, while TCRdb's copy carries only in-frame clones and drops some. The top ten clones hold 0.028% of a sample with fewer than 300,000 clones, roughly 20% of them seen once. The sequenced material came from naive CD4+ T cells from blood. All receptors derive from a woman aged 40 to 49 with type 1 diabetes. CDR3s include the opening cysteine and the closing phenylalanine or tryptophan. D genes are given only for firm matches. A row's size may be missing; if present it is once, few, many or a size class.

>.|TRBJ2-7|TRBV5-4|TRBD1
CASSPRTGPSSEQYF
TGTGCCAGCAGCCCACGGACAGGACCCTCCAGCGAGCAGTACTTC
>.|TRBJ2-1|TRBV7-2|TRBD1
CASSPGQSYNEQFF
TGTGCCAGCAGCCCGGGACAGAGCTACAATGAGCAGTTCTTC
>.|TRBJ1-2|TRBV5-4|TRBD1
CASSGKRTGDYGYTF
TGTGCCAGCAGCGGGAAACGGACAGGGGACTATGGCTACACCTTC
>few|TRBJ1-5|TRBV19|.
CASSSRQSNQPQHF
TGTGCCAGTAGTTCAAGACAGAGCAATCAGCCCCAGCATTTT
>few|TRBJ2-1|TRBV7-2|TRBD2
CASSLPPGGTYNEQFF
TGTGCCAGCAGCTTACCCCCGGGGGGGACCTACAATGAGCAGTTCTTC
>.|TRBJ2-7|TRBV29-1|.
CSVAQTGSYEQYF
TGCAGCGTTGCCCAAACAGGGTCCTACGAGCAGTACTTC
>few|TRBJ2-3|TRBV9|TRBD2
CASSVVASGTTDTQYF
TGTGCCAGCAGCGTAGTGGCTAGCGGAACCACAGATACGCAGTATTTT
>.|TRBJ2-1|TRBV30|TRBD2
CAWSGGLAGARNEQFF
TGTGCCTGGAGTGGGGGACTAGCGGGAGCGCGCAATGAGCAGTTCTTC
>.|TRBJ2-7|TRBV27|.
CASSFLVSSYEQYF
TGTGCCAGCAGTTTCCTGGTCAGCTCCTACGAGCAGTACTTC
>once|TRBJ1-2|TRBV5-4|.
CASSAARQGRDGYTF
TGTGCCAGCAGCGCCGCCAGGCAGGGGCGGGATGGCTACACCTTC
>.|TRBJ1-1|TRBV7-9|.
CASSFHDRLTEAFF
TGTGCCAGCAGCTTCCATGACCGACTCACTGAAGCTTTCTTT
>.|TRBJ2-1|TRBV6-6|.
CASSYSPEGAPQFF
TGTGCCAGCAGTTACTCACCGGAAGGGGCTCCGCAGTTCTTC
>.|TRBJ1-2|TRBV28|.
CASSVQENYGYTF
TGTGCCAGCAGTGTACAGGAGAACTATGGCTACACCTTC
>.|TRBJ2-1|TRBV7-2|.
CASSLLYNEQFF
TGTGCCAGCAGCTTACTGTACAATGAGCAGTTCTTC
>.|TRBJ2-5|TRBV5-4|.
CASSLGGVRETQYF
TGTGCCAGCAGCTTGGGAGGAGTCCGCGAGACCCAGTACTTC
>.|TRBJ2-3|TRBV4-2|.
CASSQEESTDTQYF
TGTGCCAGCAGCCAAGAAGAGAGCACAGATACGCAGTATTTT
>few|TRBJ2-1|TRBV30|.
CAWSVVAGAYNEQFF
TGTGCCTGGAGTGTAGTAGCTGGGGCATACAATGAGCAGTTCTTC
>.|TRBJ2-3|TRBV7-9|TRBD2
CASSFLAGGTTDTQYF
TGTGCCAGCAGCTTCCTAGCGGGAGGTACCACAGATACGCAGTATTTT
>.|TRBJ1-2|TRBV30|.
CAWMGNYGYTF
TGTGCCTGGATGGGCAACTATGGCTACACCTTC
>.|TRBJ2-3|TRBV5-1|TRBD2
CASSTRLAVGTDTQYF
TGCGCCAGCAGTACTAGACTAGCGGTAGGCACAGATACGCAGTATTTT
>few|TRBJ1-1|TRBV9|TRBD1
CASSATRQGIGTEAFF
TGTGCCAGCAGCGCCACGCGACAGGGGATAGGCACTGAAGCTTTCTTT
>few|TRBJ1-1|TRBV6-6|TRBD1
CASRDRGAEAFF
TGTGCCAGCCGGGACAGGGGCGCTGAAGCTTTCTTT
>.|TRBJ2-1|TRBV10-3|.
CAISGTITGNDEQFF
TGTGCCATCAGTGGGACAATAACAGGGAACGATGAGCAGTTCTTC
>few|TRBJ2-3|TRBV18|TRBD2
CASSPYQPGLAGADTQYF
TGTGCCAGCTCACCGTACCAACCGGGACTAGCGGGAGCTGATACGCAGTATTTT
>.|TRBJ1-2|TRBV9|.
CASSLDGLYGYTF
TGTGCCAGCAGCCTGGACGGACTCTATGGCTACACCTTC
>.|TRBJ2-5|TRBV5-1|TRBD2
CASSFILAGEGETQYF
TGCGCCAGCAGCTTCATCTTAGCGGGAGAGGGAGAGACCCAGTACTTC
>few|TRBJ1-1|TRBV19|.
CASSEQGKNTEAFF
TGTGCCAGTAGCGAACAGGGAAAGAACACTGAAGCTTTCTTT
>few|TRBJ1-1|TRBV19|.
CASTRGRDTEAFF
TGTGCCAGTACTCGGGGTAGGGACACTGAAGCTTTCTTT
>.|TRBJ1-4|TRBV4-3|.
CASSQVREKLFF
TGCGCCAGCAGCCAAGTTCGGGAAAAACTGTTTTTT
>.|TRBJ1-2|TRBV5-4|.
CASSFDGNYGYTF
TGTGCCAGCAGCTTTGACGGGAACTATGGCTACACCTTC
>few|TRBJ2-1|TRBV9|.
CASSFDRSHEQFF
TGTGCCAGCAGCTTCGACAGGTCCCATGAGCAGTTCTTC
>few|TRBJ1-2|TRBV9|TRBD1
CASSGIQGPSYGYTF
TGTGCCAGCAGCGGGATACAGGGGCCCAGCTATGGCTACACCTTC
>.|TRBJ2-1|TRBV29-1|.
CSVGLRLVGNEQFF
TGCAGCGTTGGCCTCAGGCTTGTCGGCAATGAGCAGTTCTTC
>.|TRBJ2-3|TRBV13|.
CASSAQVLSQYF
TGTGCCAGCAGCGCCCAGGTCCTATCGCAGTATTTT
>.|TRBJ2-7|TRBV5-1|TRBD2
CASSLAQVAGAYEQYF
TGCGCCAGCAGCTTGGCCCAGGTAGCGGGAGCCTACGAGCAGTACTTC
>.|TRBJ2-7|TRBV29-1|.
CSVRPEGVNTYEQYF
TGCAGCGTTCGGCCCGAGGGGGTCAATACGTACGAGCAGTACTTC
>.|TRBJ1-2|TRBV20-1|.
CSARDSYGYTF
TGCAGTGCTAGGGACAGCTATGGCTACACCTTC
>.|TRBJ2-1|TRBV9|TRBD2
CATWKAGESAYNEQFF
TGTGCCACTTGGAAGGCGGGAGAGTCGGCTTACAATGAGCAGTTCTTC
>few|TRBJ1-4|TRBV15|.
CATSRALTSEKLFF
TGTGCCACCAGCAGAGCGCTAACTTCTGAAAAACTGTTTTTT
>.|TRBJ2-2|TRBV5-4|.
CASSLARGYTGELFF
TGTGCCAGCAGCTTGGCCAGGGGATACACCGGGGAGCTGTTTTTT
>few|TRBJ2-2|TRBV28|TRBD1
CASRQGYAGELFF
TGTGCCAGCAGACAGGGGTACGCCGGGGAGCTGTTTTTT
>few|TRBJ2-5|TRBV7-2|TRBD1
CASSLQGALFETQYF
TGTGCCAGCAGCTTACAGGGGGCGCTTTTTGAGACCCAGTACTTC
>few|TRBJ2-5|TRBV7-2|TRBD2
CASSLAGLVAETQYF
TGTGCCAGCAGCTTAGCCGGACTAGTGGCAGAGACCCAGTACTTC
>.|TRBJ2-7|TRBV29-1|TRBD2
CSVEVLTSGSSEQYF
TGCAGCGTTGAAGTTTTAACCAGCGGGAGTTCCGAGCAGTACTTC
>once|TRBJ2-2|TRBV5-1|TRBD1
CASSSWTGGIAGELFF
TGCGCCAGCAGCTCCTGGACAGGGGGGATCGCCGGGGAGCTGTTTTTT
>few|TRBJ1-5|TRBV6-6|TRBD1
CASSLGTGGASQPQHF
TGTGCCAGCAGCCTCGGGACAGGGGGTGCGTCGCAGCCCCAGCATTTT
>few|TRBJ2-5|TRBV28|TRBD1
CASRTFRDRDWEYF
TGTGCCAGCAGGACCTTCCGGGACAGGGATTGGGAGTACTTC
>.|TRBJ1-1|TRBV19|TRBD1
CASSGTGGTDTEAFF
TGTGCCAGTTCCGGGACAGGGGGGACAGACACTGAAGCTTTCTTT
>.|TRBJ2-3|TRBV7-9|.
CASSQGLSDTQYF
TGTGCCAGCAGCCAGGGGTTATCGGATACGCAGTATTTT
>.|TRBJ2-4|TRBV7-2|.
CASSLGVRGQNIQYF
TGTGCCAGCAGCTTAGGTGTCAGGGGACAAAACATTCAGTACTTC
>few|TRBJ1-1|TRBV6-5|.
CASSLNTGFNTEAFF
TGTGCCAGCAGTTTAAACACAGGGTTCAACACTGAAGCTTTCTTT
>few|TRBJ1-6|TRBV19|.
CASSLLGSPLHF
TGTGCCAGTAGTCTCCTCGGTTCACCCCTCCACTTT
>few|TRBJ1-2|TRBV27|.
CASSLGTGRADYGYTF
TGTGCCAGCAGTTTAGGCACAGGGCGCGCGGACTATGGCTACACCTTC
>.|TRBJ2-5|TRBV9|TRBD1
CASSNPGTGGWETQYF
TGTGCCAGCAGCAACCCCGGGACAGGGGGCTGGGAGACCCAGTACTTC